This T cell receptor beta chain was recovered during a study of T cells after yellow fever vaccination. Study-wide points: Reappearance after the booster was observed for most primary-vaccination clones (96% CD4, more than 70% CD8). The secondary response was weaker but peaked faster, day 5 versus 15.

Making TCR cDNA involved 5'RACE template switching, which added UMIs and a universal primer site. TCRdb re-called the 5' RACE reads through MiXCR, storing one row per CDR3 protein. The sample holds under 200,000 distinct CDR3 sequences, approximately 10% seen once. With 3 bases removed from V and 0 bases from J, the gap between germline ends came to 8 bases. Germline V gene sequence: CDR1 LGHNT, CDR2 FRNRAP. The CDR3 is made up of 15 amino acids. About this clonotype itself: What it binds is unknown.

This TCR came from a man between 18 and 29 years old who received the YFV17D yellow fever vaccine. The source was CD8+ T cells sorted from PBMCs, collected 15 days after the yellow fever booster vaccination. The V call is TRBV12-5, the J call TRBJ2-2; the D gene is possibly TRBD2 (6 bases). This chain's CDR3 is CASGFPGANTGELFF. The CDR3 bases are TGTGCTAGTGGTTTCCCGGGGGCGAACACCGGGGAGCTGTTTTTT.